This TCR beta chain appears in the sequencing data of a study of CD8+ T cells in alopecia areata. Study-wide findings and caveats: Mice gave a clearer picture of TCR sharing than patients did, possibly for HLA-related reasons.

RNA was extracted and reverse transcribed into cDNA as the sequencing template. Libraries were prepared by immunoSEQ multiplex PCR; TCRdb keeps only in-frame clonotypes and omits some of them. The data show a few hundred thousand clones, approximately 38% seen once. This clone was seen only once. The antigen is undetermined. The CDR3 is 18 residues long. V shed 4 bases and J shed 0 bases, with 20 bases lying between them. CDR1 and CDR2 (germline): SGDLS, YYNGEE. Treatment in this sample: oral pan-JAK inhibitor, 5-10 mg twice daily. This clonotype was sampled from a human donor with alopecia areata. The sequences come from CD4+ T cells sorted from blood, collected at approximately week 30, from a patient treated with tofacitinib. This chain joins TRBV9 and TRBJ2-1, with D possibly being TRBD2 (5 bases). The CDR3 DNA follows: TGTGCCAGCAGCCACCTACCTCAGCGGCCGAGCTCCTACAATGAGCAGTTCTTC. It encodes CASSHLPQRPSSYNEQFF.